The TCR beta chain described here comes from a study of shared clonotypes between healthy human individuals. Findings of the study overall: Relative to clonotypes present in all four donors, those not shared had lower generation probabilities.

Clones were read by immunoSEQ multiplex PCR, and TCRdb kept only the in-frame ones, dropping some. Of more than 2,000,000 clones detected, 90% to 95% appear once; the ten largest clones hold 0.39%. In the case of this clone: Its specificity is unknown.

This CDR3 region has 12 residues. Trimming pared 2 bases from V and 11 bases from J, leaving 9 bases between. Germline assignment: CDR1 MDHEN and CDR2 SYDVKM. Naive CD4+ cells were CD45RA-selected; the remaining cells were memory. The rearrangement links TRBV28 to TRBJ1-4; no firm D call. Sequenced input: naive CD4+ T cells from PBMCs. Subset noted: CD45RA+ positively selected. This sequence was found in a man younger than 35 in good health. Some clones in this sample may be carry-over from other donors' samples. CDR3 residues: CASSLGLQKLFF. CDR3 in DNA: TGTGCCAGCAGTTTAGGTTTACAGAAACTGTTTTTT.